The rows below give T cell receptor beta chains drawn from one sample of a study of T cells in Graves' hyperthyroidism and ophthalmopathy. MiXCR was run by TCRdb on the multiplex PCR reads, yielding one entry per CDR3 protein. The sample yields around 420,000 distinct CDR3 sequences, 12% to 15% seen once. Material: blood. These receptors all come from a woman between 18 and 29 years old with Graves' hyperthyroidism. Both conserved end residues are trimmed from each CDR3. A D gene is named only where the DNA matches it firmly.

j_call v_call d_call cdr3_aa
TRBJ2-3 TRBV30 . AWRVGVPDTQY
TRBJ1-5 TRBV7-8 TRBD1 ASSRDRPLVYSNQPQH
TRBJ2-5 TRBV12-3/TRBV12-4 TRBD1 ASSLGQGDQETQY
TRBJ2-2 TRBV6-2/TRBV6-3 . ASSLPLIGGSGELF
TRBJ2-2 TRBV24-1 TRBD2 ATSDFKLAGVIGELF
TRBJ1-6 TRBV3-1 TRBD1 ASRLDRASPLH
TRBJ2-3 TRBV28 . ASRASGSTDTQY
TRBJ1-5 TRBV20-1 . SAGGASDQPQH
TRBJ2-7 TRBV28 . ASSVEDSGASEQY
TRBJ2-5 TRBV7-2 TRBD2 ASSLTSGSFETQY
TRBJ1-1 TRBV2 . ASSIRTLNTEAF
TRBJ2-1 TRBV20-1 TRBD2 SASRGRVPNEQF
TRBJ1-4 TRBV7-8 . ASSSSPGWEKLF
TRBJ1-5 TRBV2 . ASSEIAYSNQPQH
TRBJ1-1 TRBV20-1 . SARNPADDRNTEAF
TRBJ2-7 TRBV27 . ASSERASYEQY
TRBJ2-1 TRBV12-3/TRBV12-4 . ASSLIDRTSEQF
TRBJ2-3 TRBV3-1 . ASSQVTGSDTQY
TRBJ1-1 TRBV10-2 . ASSAAGGLSTEAF